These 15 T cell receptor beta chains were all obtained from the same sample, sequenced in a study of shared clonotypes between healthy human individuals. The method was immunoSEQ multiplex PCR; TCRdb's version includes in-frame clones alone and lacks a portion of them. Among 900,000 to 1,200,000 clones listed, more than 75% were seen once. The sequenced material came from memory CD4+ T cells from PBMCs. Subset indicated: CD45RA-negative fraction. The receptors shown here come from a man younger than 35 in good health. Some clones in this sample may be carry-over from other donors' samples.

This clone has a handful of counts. The CDR3 loop is CASSRRQGDDKNYGYTF. For the CDR3, the DNA is TGTGCCAGCAGCCGAAGACAGGGGGACGACAAAAACTATGGCTACACCTTC. The rearrangement links TRBV14 to TRBJ1-2, with 9 bases that match TRBD1. This CDR3 is built from 17 residues. J was trimmed by 2 bases and V by 4 bases; bases with no gene match: 11. The germline V gene encodes CDR1 SGHDN and CDR2 FVKESK.

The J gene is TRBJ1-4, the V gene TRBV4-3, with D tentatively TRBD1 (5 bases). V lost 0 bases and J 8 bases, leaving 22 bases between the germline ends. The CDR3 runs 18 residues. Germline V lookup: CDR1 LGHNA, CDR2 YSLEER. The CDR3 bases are TGCGCCAGCAGCCAAGATAACATAGCGGGGGGGGTTGGCGAAAAACTGTTTTTT. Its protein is CASSQDNIAGGVGEKLFF.

CDR3 protein: CASSPWDTSLTKNIQYF. CDR3 nucleotides: TGCGCCAGCAGCCCCTGGGACACCTCCTTGACCAAAAACATTCAGTACTTC. The chain uses TRBV4-1 and TRBJ2-4, with a weak D call TRBD1 (6 bases). The CDR3 has 17 amino acids. V lost 4 bases, J lost 2 bases, and 18 bases lay in between. Germline V gene lookup returns CDR1 MGHRA and CDR2 YSYEKL.

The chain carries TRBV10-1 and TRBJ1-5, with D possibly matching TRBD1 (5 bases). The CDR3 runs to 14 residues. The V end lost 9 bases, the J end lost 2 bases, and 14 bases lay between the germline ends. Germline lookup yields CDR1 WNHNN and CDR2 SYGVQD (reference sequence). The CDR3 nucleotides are TGCGCCAGTACCGGCGGGACGGGCAATCAGCCCCAGCATTTT. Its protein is CASTGGTGNQPQHF.

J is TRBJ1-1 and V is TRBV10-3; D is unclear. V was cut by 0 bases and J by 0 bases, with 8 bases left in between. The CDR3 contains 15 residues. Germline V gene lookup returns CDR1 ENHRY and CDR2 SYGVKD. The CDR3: CAISESDGLNTEAFF. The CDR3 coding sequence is TGTGCCATCAGTGAGTCTGACGGATTGAACACTGAAGCTTTCTTT.

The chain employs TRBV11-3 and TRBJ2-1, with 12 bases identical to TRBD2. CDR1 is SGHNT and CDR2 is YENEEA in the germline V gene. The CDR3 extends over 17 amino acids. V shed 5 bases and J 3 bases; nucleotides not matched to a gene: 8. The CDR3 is CASSEGVTSGGYNEQFF. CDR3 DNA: TGTGCCAGCAGCGAGGGCGTGACTAGCGGGGGCTACAATGAGCAGTTCTTC.

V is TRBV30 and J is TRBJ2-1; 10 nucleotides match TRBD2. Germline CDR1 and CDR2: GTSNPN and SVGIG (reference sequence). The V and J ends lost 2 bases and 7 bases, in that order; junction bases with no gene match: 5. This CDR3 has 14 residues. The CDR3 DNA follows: TGTGCCTGGAGTAGCGGGAGGGCAGGGAATGAGCAGTTCTTC. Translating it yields CAWSSGRAGNEQFF.

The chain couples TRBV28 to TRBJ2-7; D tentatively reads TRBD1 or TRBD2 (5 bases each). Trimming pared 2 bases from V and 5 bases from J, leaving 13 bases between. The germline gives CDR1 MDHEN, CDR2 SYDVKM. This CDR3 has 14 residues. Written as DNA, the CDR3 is TGTGCCAGCAGTTTAGAGGGGCGCCTCCACGAGCAGTACTTC. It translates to CASSLEGRLHEQYF.

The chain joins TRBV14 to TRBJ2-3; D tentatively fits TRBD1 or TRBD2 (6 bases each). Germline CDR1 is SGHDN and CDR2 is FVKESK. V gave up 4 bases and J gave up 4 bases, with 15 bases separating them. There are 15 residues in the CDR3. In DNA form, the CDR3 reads TGTGCCAGCAGCCCGGGGGCAGTAAGGGCAGATACGCAGTATTTT. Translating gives CASSPGAVRADTQYF.

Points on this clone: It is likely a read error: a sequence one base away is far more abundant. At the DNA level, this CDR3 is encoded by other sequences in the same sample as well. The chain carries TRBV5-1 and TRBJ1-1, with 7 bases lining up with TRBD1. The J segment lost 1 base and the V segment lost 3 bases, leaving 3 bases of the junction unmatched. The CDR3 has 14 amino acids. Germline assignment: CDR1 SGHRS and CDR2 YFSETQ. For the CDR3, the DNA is TGCGCCAGCAGCTCTGACAGGGCGAACACTGAAGCTTTCTTT. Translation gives CASSSDRANTEAFF.

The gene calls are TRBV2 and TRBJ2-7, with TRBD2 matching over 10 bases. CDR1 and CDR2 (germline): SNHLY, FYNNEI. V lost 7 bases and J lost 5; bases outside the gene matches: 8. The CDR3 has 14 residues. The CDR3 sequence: CASTPGLALDEQYF. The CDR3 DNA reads TGTGCCAGCACACCGGGACTAGCGCTCGACGAGCAGTACTTC.

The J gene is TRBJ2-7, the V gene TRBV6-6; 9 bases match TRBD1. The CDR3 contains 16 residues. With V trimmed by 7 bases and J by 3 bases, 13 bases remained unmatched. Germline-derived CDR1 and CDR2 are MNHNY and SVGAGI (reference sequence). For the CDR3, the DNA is TGTGCCAGCAACAAGGCATTGACAGGGGGATTCTACGAGCAGTACTTC. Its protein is CASNKALTGGFYEQYF.

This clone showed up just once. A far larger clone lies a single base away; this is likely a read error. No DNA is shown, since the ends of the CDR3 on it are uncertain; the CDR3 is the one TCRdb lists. CDR3 region: CAWTAGFASGNERFF. The V call is TRBV30, the J call TRBJ2-1; TRBD2, as called in the table, went unchecked against the DNA. The CDR3 totals 15 residues, both ends included. Germline CDR1 GTSNPN, CDR2 SVGIG (reference sequence).

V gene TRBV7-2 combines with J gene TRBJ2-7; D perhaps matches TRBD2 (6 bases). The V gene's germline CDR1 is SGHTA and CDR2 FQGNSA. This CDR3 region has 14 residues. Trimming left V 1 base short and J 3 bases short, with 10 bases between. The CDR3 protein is CASSLEGGHYEQYF. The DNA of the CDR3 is TGTGCCAGCAGCTTAGAGGGAGGACACTACGAGCAGTACTTC.

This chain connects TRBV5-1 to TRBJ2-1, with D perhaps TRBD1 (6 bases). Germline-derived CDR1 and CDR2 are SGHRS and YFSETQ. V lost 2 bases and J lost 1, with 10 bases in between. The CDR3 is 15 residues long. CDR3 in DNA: TGCGCCAGCAGCTTCGTAACAGGGTCCTACAATGAGCAGTTCTTC. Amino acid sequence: CASSFVTGSYNEQFF.